The sequence of this TCR beta chain was determined in a study of human T cells and chemical hapten exposure. Study-level information: Patch tests applied 0.01% DPC to the upper back and were scored after 6 days. Study-wide points: PT1 expanded TCR counts correlated positively with patch test score.

Trimming left V 3 bases short and J 5 bases short, with 13 bases between. The CDR3 runs 14 residues. CDR1 is DFQATT and CDR2 is SNEGSKA in the germline V gene (reference sequence). Authors' methods: Samples ranged from roughly 20,000 to 750,000 TCRs, with a median of approximately 90,000. TCRdb re-analysed the RACE reads in MiXCR, keeping a single row per CDR3 protein. TCRdb, rather than the study authors, made the V and J calls. The sample includes approximately 90,000 distinct CDR3 sequences, around 8.8% of them seen just once. The time point: pre-sensitization, week 0. The treatment: therapeutic diphenylcyclopropenone sensitization with weekly scalp DPC. About this clonotype: What it recognizes is unknown.

V gene TRBV20-1 combines with J gene TRBJ2-2; no clear D gene. The TCR sequence derives from a man between 40 and 49 years old with alopecia areata. Some clones in this sample may be carry-over from other donors' samples. Here the sequenced sample was whole blood, taken in connection with sensitization to the hapten diphenylcyclopropenone (DPC). The CDR3 sequence is CSASLQLGTGELFF. DNA of the CDR3: TGCAGTGCTAGTCTACAGTTGGGGACCGGGGAGCTGTTTTTT.